This T cell receptor beta chain originates from a study of CD4 T cells in relation to SARS-CoV-2 and coronaviruses. Study overall: TCR beta CDR3s were sequenced after 10-day antigen culture of PBMCs. Study conclusions and caveats: Each donor contributed either pre-pandemic or post-infection samples, not both. Roughly 65% of donors had memory CD4+ clonotypes crossrecognizing SARS-CoV-2 and common cold coronavirus spike.

Here immunoSEQ multiplex PCR was the method, and the copy in TCRdb shows in-frame clones only, minus some. The table includes approximately 27,000 clones, 65% to 80% detected once. Germline-derived CDR1 and CDR2 are LNHDA and SQIVND (reference sequence). V lost 5 bases to trimming and J lost 1 base; unmatched junction nucleotides: 6. CDR3 length: 15 amino acids. Of note for this clone: Its antigen is still unknown.

CD4+ T cells from unexposed donors were obtained before the COVID-19 pandemic (2011-2018). CD4+ T cells were isolated from the cells after less than 13 days of culture. Fresh IL-2 medium replaced half the medium on days 3 and 7. Sequenced input: CD4+ T cells from PBMCs, cultured in vitro. The source of this sequence is a human donor in good health. The V and J genes are TRBV19 and TRBJ2-3, with TRBD2 matching 7 bases. CDR3 DNA sequence: TGTGCCAGTAGTTCGGGGGGATATCGCACAGATACGCAGTATTTT. Translating it yields CASSSGGYRTDTQYF. The full variable domain, its missing parts supplied by reference TRBV19 and TRBJ2-3, is DGGITQSPKYLFRKEGQNVTLSCEQNLNHDAMYWYRQDPGQGLRLIYYSQIVNDFQKGDIAEGYSVSREKKESFPLTVTSAQKNPTAFYLCASSSGGYRTDTQYFGPGTRLTVL.